A selection of T cell receptor beta chains follows, all from one sample in a study of T cells in Graves' hyperthyroidism and ophthalmopathy. A single record per CDR3 protein comes from TCRdb applying MiXCR to the multiplex PCR reads. The data contain 300,000 to 350,000 distinct CDR3 sequences, approximately 14% of them singletons. Sample: blood. The receptor source for this set is a woman aged 30 to 39 with Graves' hyperthyroidism. The CDR3 runs from the conserved cysteine through the conserved F or W. The D gene is left open where the match is weak. Clone size is stated in some rows and not others, as once, few, many or a class when expanded.

j_call d_call clone_size v_call cdr3_nt cdr3_aa
TRBJ1-5 . few TRBV4-1 TGCGCCAGCAGCCACCTCGGCGGTCAGCCCCAGCATTTT CASSHLGGQPQHF
TRBJ2-7 . . TRBV4-3 TGCGCCAGCAGCCCCAACTCAGCAGGGAGGAACGAGCAGTACTTC CASSPNSAGRNEQYF
TRBJ1-2 . . TRBV2 TGTGCCAGCAGTGAAGAGGGGGTGGCAGGATTCTATGGCTACACCTTC CASSEEGVAGFYGYTF
TRBJ2-1 . few TRBV20-1 TGCAGTGCTAGGTGGACAGCGCAGTTCTTC CSARWTAQFF
TRBJ1-1 . many TRBV28 TGTGCCAGCAGTTTTGGCAGGTTGGGGGCTCCGAACACTGAAGCTTTCTTT CASSFGRLGAPNTEAFF
TRBJ2-1 TRBD2 many TRBV2 TGTGCCAGCAGTGAGCGGGGGGTCCCAAGCTCCTACAATGAGCAGTTCTTC CASSERGVPSSYNEQFF
TRBJ2-2 . few TRBV7-9 TGTGCCAGCAGCTCGACAGAGTATCACACCGGGGAGCTGCTTTTT CASSSTEYHTGELLF
TRBJ2-5 . . TRBV18 TGTGCCAGCTCACCACCCTCCAAGGATCGGGAGACCCAGTACTTC CASSPPSKDRETQYF
TRBJ2-2 TRBD1 many TRBV19 TGTGCCAGTAGACAGGGGGGCTCCTCCGGGGAGCTGTTTTTT CASRQGGSSGELFF
TRBJ1-4 . many TRBV20-1 TGCAGTGCTAAATCGCTGTTGAATGAAAAACTGTTTTTT CSAKSLLNEKLFF
TRBJ1-6 . . TRBV5-5 TGTGCCAGCAGCTTGGAAAGGAACGGGAATTCACCCCTCCACTTT CASSLERNGNSPLHF
TRBJ2-1 TRBD2 many TRBV2 TGTGCCAGCAGAGAACTAGCGGGAGGCTACAATGAGCAGTTCTTC CASRELAGGYNEQFF
TRBJ1-4 TRBD1 . TRBV20-1 TGCAGTGCTAGTAACTACAGGGGACAGGGGTTGGAGACTAATGAAAAACTGTTTTTT CSASNYRGQGLETNEKLFF
TRBJ1-1 . few TRBV5-1 TGCGCCAGCAGCGACCAGGGGATGGGCACTGAAGCTTTCTTT CASSDQGMGTEAFF
TRBJ2-7 . few TRBV3-1 TGTGCCAGCAGCCAGGGAAGGAAGCCGGGCGAGCAGTACTTC CASSQGRKPGEQYF
TRBJ2-7 TRBD1 many TRBV7-8 TGTGCCAGCAGCCTTATGCGGACAGGGACCTACGAGCAGTACTTC CASSLMRTGTYEQYF
TRBJ2-3 . . TRBV29-1 TGCAGCGTTGATCGGGTCAGGGGATCCTCAGATACGCAGTATTTT CSVDRVRGSSDTQYF
TRBJ2-3 . . TRBV7-2 TGTGCCAGCAGCCCGCAGCTAAGCACAGATACGCAGTATTTT CASSPQLSTDTQYF
TRBJ1-2 . many TRBV2 TGTGCCAGCAGTGAGGACAGCTTCTATGGCTACACCTTC CASSEDSFYGYTF
TRBJ1-1 . many TRBV30 TGTGCCTGGAGTGTTTGGATATCCACTGAAGCTTTCTTT CAWSVWISTEAFF
TRBJ2-1 TRBD1 . TRBV11-2 TGTGCCAGCAGCTTCACAGGGGTCAACAATGAGCAGTTCTTC CASSFTGVNNEQFF
TRBJ2-5 . . TRBV18 TGTGCCAGCTCCGTAGCACAGTCTGGAGAGACCCAGTACTTC CASSVAQSGETQYF
TRBJ2-7 TRBD2 many TRBV20-1 TGCAGTGCTAGAGATCTTAGCGGGAGTCTTTACGAGCAGTACTTC CSARDLSGSLYEQYF
TRBJ2-1 TRBD2 . TRBV19 TGTGCCAGTAGTATCCGGACTAGCGGGAATTTGGGTTATGAGCAGTTCTTC CASSIRTSGNLGYEQFF
TRBJ1-1 . many TRBV5-1 TGCGCCAGCAGCTTGGAACAGCTGAACACTGAAGCTTTCTTT CASSLEQLNTEAFF
TRBJ2-7 . . TRBV7-9 TGTGCCAGCAGCCGGACTGTTGGCTCCTACGAGCAGTACTTC CASSRTVGSYEQYF
TRBJ2-2 . few TRBV20-1 TGCAGTGCTTGGGACGCCGGGGAGCTGTTTTTT CSAWDAGELFF
TRBJ1-6 TRBD1 many TRBV12-3/TRBV12-4 TGTGCCAGCAGCAATCCGGGGACAGGCTCGAATAATTCACCCCTCCACTTT CASSNPGTGSNNSPLHF
TRBJ2-3 . . TRBV30 TGTGCCTGGACCAATTCCCAGGGGTTCATCACAGATACGCAGTATTTT CAWTNSQGFITDTQYF
TRBJ1-5 . once TRBV19 TGTGCCAGTAGTAGGCTGGGAGGGCCCCAGCATTTT CASSRLGGPQHF
TRBJ2-1 TRBD1 . TRBV14 TGTGCCAGCAGCTACCGGGACAGGGTCCTCAATGAGCAGTTCTTC CASSYRDRVLNEQFF
TRBJ1-5 TRBD1 many TRBV2 TGTGCCAGCAGTGCCCAGGATTATCTTACAGAGGGGGCGAGCAATCAGCCCCAGCATTTT CASSAQDYLTEGASNQPQHF
TRBJ1-2 . many TRBV6-1 TGTGCCAGCAGCGAGAGAGGGGCCGGCTATGGCTACACCTTC CASSERGAGYGYTF
TRBJ2-2 TRBD2 . TRBV29-1 TGCAGCGTTAGGGGCTTAGCGGGGGCCCAAACCGGGGAGCCGTTTTTT CSVRGLAGAQTGEPFF
TRBJ2-7 . few TRBV7-9 TGTGCCAGCAGCCAAGAAAAGGGGATTGGGCAGTACTTC CASSQEKGIGQYF